The 27 T cell receptor beta chains presented below share a single source sample, sequenced in a study of tumor-infiltrating T cells and Merkel cell polyomavirus. About the study: CD8+ T cells recognized the Merkel cell polyomavirus KLL epitope.

Immunohistochemistry showed robust Merkel cell polyomavirus Large T antigen staining in every patient's tumor. Assay: immunoSEQ multiplex PCR; the TCRdb copy retains only in-frame clones and omits some. The sample lists 26,000 or so clones; roughly 87% were seen once. Sequencing was done on a sample of lymph node tissue. Receptors originate from a man aged 50-59 years with Merkel cell carcinoma.

This rearrangement joins TRBV9 to TRBJ2-5; 9 bases line up with TRBD2. The germline V gene has CDR1 SGDLS and CDR2 YYNGEE. The J segment lost 0 bases and the V segment lost 2 bases, leaving 2 bases of the junction unmatched. This CDR3 is built from 15 residues. Written as DNA, the CDR3 is TGTGCCAGCAGCGTGGGCGGGAGGGACCAAGAGACCCAGTACTTC. Its translation is CASSVGGRDQETQYF.

V is TRBV19 and J is TRBJ2-1, with TRBD2 as a possible D gene (6 bases). Germline-derived CDR1 and CDR2 are LNHDA and SQIVND (reference sequence). The CDR3 contains 12 residues. V was cut by 3 bases and J by 6 bases, with 6 bases left in between. In DNA form, the CDR3 reads TGTGCCAGTAGTATGACTAGCAATGAGCAGTTCTTC. Its translation: CASSMTSNEQFF.

The chain is built from TRBV27 and TRBJ1-1, with D tentatively TRBD1 (5 bases). The germline V gene has CDR1 MNHEY and CDR2 SMNVEV (reference sequence). The V and J ends lost 3 bases and 0 bases respectively, with 11 bases between them. The CDR3 consists of 15 residues. CDR3 loop: CASSLDTTMNTEAFF. For the CDR3, the DNA is TGTGCCAGCAGTTTGGACACCACTATGAACACTGAAGCTTTCTTT.

V usage is TRBV11-2 and J usage is TRBJ2-1; 10 bases match TRBD1. Looked up from germline, CDR1 is SGHAT and CDR2 is FQNNGV. CDR3 length: 15 amino acids. V shed 7 bases, J shed 5 bases, and the junction held 8 bases outside the gene matches. The CDR3 DNA reads TGTGCCAGCACTCCGAGGGGGACAGGGGACAATGAGCAGTTCTTC. Translating it yields CASTPRGTGDNEQFF.

This clone was detected a few times. CDR3 sequence: CAWGQGTSYEQYF. In DNA, the CDR3 is TGTGCCTGGGGACAGGGCACCTCCTACGAGCAGTACTTC. J is TRBJ2-7 and V is TRBV30, with 8 bases matching TRBD1. V was clipped by 5 bases and J by 0 bases; unmatched bases: 3. Germline CDR1 is GTSNPN and CDR2 is SVGIG (reference sequence). The CDR3 is 13 amino acids.

This rearrangement joins TRBV11-2 to TRBJ2-2; 9 bases line up with TRBD1. The J segment lost 15 bases and the V segment lost 3 bases, leaving 8 bases of the junction unmatched. The CDR3 extends over 13 amino acids. Germline CDR1 and CDR2: SGHAT and FQNNGV. The CDR3 region is CASSLARDRAVFF. The CDR3, as DNA: TGTGCCAGCAGCTTGGCCCGGGACAGGGCGGTGTTTTTT.

This rearrangement joins TRBV10-3 to TRBJ2-1, with TRBD1 matching over 10 bases. V shed 6 bases, J shed 3 bases, and the junction held 8 bases outside the gene matches. Germline assignment: CDR1 ENHRY and CDR2 SYGVKD. The CDR3 is 16 residues long. The CDR3 protein is CAIRNEGTGVYNEQFF. The DNA of the CDR3 is TGTGCCATCAGAAACGAGGGGACAGGGGTCTACAATGAGCAGTTCTTC.

V is TRBV4-3 and J is TRBJ2-5; TRBD1 aligns across 9 bases. The J segment lost 5 bases and the V segment lost 2 bases, leaving 6 bases of the junction unmatched. Germline V gene lookup returns CDR1 LGHNA and CDR2 YSLEER. The CDR3 is 15 amino acids. The CDR3 protein is CASSQWTGELETQYF. Here the CDR3 DNA reads TGCGCCAGCAGCCAATGGACAGGGGAACTGGAGACCCAGTACTTC.

V gene TRBV5-5 combines with J gene TRBJ2-7; D unclear. This CDR3 contains 15 residues. V was cut by 6 bases and J by 6 bases, with 22 bases left in between. Looked up from germline, CDR1 is SGHKS and CDR2 is YYEKEE (reference sequence). The CDR3 spells CASTRDAGISFEQYF. In DNA, the CDR3 is TGTGCCAGCACCCGTGACGCAGGAATTTCTTTCGAGCAGTACTTC.

The rearrangement joins TRBV5-4 to TRBJ2-1; 7 bases match TRBD1. Germline CDR1 reads SGHNT; CDR2 reads YYREEE (reference sequence). The CDR3 length is 14 residues. The V and J ends lost 7 bases and 1 base, in that order; junction bases with no gene match: 5. The CDR3 DNA reads as TGTGCCAGCGGACGACAGGGTTCCTACAATGAGCAGTTCTTC. It is translated as CASGRQGSYNEQFF.

The chain joins TRBV19 to TRBJ2-3, with 8 positions matching TRBD2. V dropped 0 bases and J dropped 1; count of bases not matched to a gene: 6. Germline assignment: CDR1 LNHDA and CDR2 SQIVND (reference sequence). The CDR3 runs to 17 residues. The CDR3 reads CASSIEGSGGGTDTQYF. The CDR3 region has the DNA TGTGCCAGTAGTATAGAGGGGAGCGGGGGTGGCACAGATACGCAGTATTTT.

The chain links TRBV12-2 to TRBJ1-2. TRBV12-2 is deemed a pseudogene. The CDR3 covers 12 residues. The CDR3 loop is CASRLEAYGYTF. The CDR3 DNA is TGTGCAAGTCGCTTAGAAGCATATGGCTACACCTTC.

This sequence joins TRBV27 and TRBJ2-6; D gene ambiguous. Germline CDR1 and CDR2: MNHEY and SMNVEV (reference sequence). The CDR3 spans 15 residues. V was shortened by 4 bases and J by 1 base, with 8 bases between the two germline ends. This CDR3 reads CASSSFLSGANVLTF. DNA of the CDR3: TGTGCCAGCAGTTCTTTCCTGTCTGGGGCCAACGTCCTGACTTTC.

The gene calls are TRBV18 and TRBJ1-2; no clear D. The CDR3 runs to 14 residues. Germline V gives CDR1 KGHSH, CDR2 LQKENI. Trimming took 0 bases from V and 6 from J, leaving 11 bases between them. Here the CDR3 DNA reads TGTGCCAGCTCACCACCGAGAGGGTCTGATGGCTACACCTTC. It specifies CASSPPRGSDGYTF.

The chain has TRBV30 and TRBJ2-2; D may be TRBD2 (6 bases). V was shortened by 2 bases and J by 1 base, with 11 bases between the two germline ends. Germline CDR1 is GTSNPN and CDR2 is SVGIG (reference sequence). The CDR3 totals 15 residues. CDR3 sequence (DNA): TGTGCCTGGAGTCGCCCAGCGGGGAACACCGGGGAGCTGTTTTTT. It is translated as CAWSRPAGNTGELFF.

The chain links TRBV7-9 to TRBJ1-4, with D unclear. Germline values: CDR1 SEHNR, CDR2 FQNEAQ (reference sequence). The CDR3 is 14 residues long. Trimming removed 3 bases at V and 14 bases at J, with 19 bases between. This chain's CDR3 is CASSLPQPGVSLFF. In DNA, the CDR3 is TGTGCCAGCAGCTTGCCCCAACCCGGAGTAAGTCTGTTTTTT.

The gene calls are TRBV5-1 and TRBJ2-5; perhaps TRBD2 as D (5 bases). The CDR3 sequence is 17 residues long. CDR1 is SGHRS, CDR2 YFSETQ, per germline. Trimming stripped 4 bases from V and 1 base from J, with 20 bases between. The CDR3 sequence is CASSPTGVPGFQETQYF. The CDR3 DNA reads as TGCGCCAGCAGCCCTACCGGGGTTCCGGGCTTCCAAGAGACCCAGTACTTC.

Remarks on this clone: The junction departs from germline at one end; a sequencing error may be responsible. The rearrangement uses TRBV18 and TRBJ1-2; the D gene is possibly TRBD1 (5 bases). CDR1 and CDR2 from the germline V gene are KGHSH and LQKENI. The CDR3 sequence is 15 residues long. CDR3 in DNA: TGTGCCAGCCCACCACCGGGGGGGTTCAACTATGGCTACACCTTC. Amino acid sequence: CASPPPGGFNYGYTF. The full variable domain, its missing parts supplied by reference TRBV18 and TRBJ1-2, is NAGVMQNPRHLVRRRGQEARLRCSPMKGHSHVYWYRQLPEEGLKFMVYLQKENIIDESGMPKERFSAEFPKEGPSILRIQQVVRGDSAAYFCASPPPGGFNYGYTFGSGTRLTVV.

J is TRBJ2-1 and V is TRBV11-1, with 14 bases matching TRBD2. J lost 0 bases, V lost 1 base, and 5 bases had no gene match. The CDR3 loop spans 19 amino acids. The V gene's germline CDR1 is SGHAT and CDR2 FQDESV (reference sequence). CDR3 sequence reads: CASSLVGLAGASSYNEQFF. DNA for the CDR3: TGTGCCAGCAGCTTAGTGGGACTAGCGGGGGCTAGCTCCTACAATGAGCAGTTCTTC.

This chain links TRBV19 with TRBJ1-2, with D possibly matching TRBD1 (6 bases). Germline V gives CDR1 LNHDA, CDR2 SQIVND (reference sequence). Trimming shortened V by 7 bases and J by 4 bases, and 13 bases separated the two germline ends. The CDR3 sequence is 13 residues long. CDR3 bases: TGTGCCAGTACCAGGGGCGGCTCCTATGGCTACACCTTC. It is translated as CASTRGGSYGYTF.

The chain joins TRBV4-3 to TRBJ1-1; no reliable D call. This CDR3 region has 15 residues. The germline gives CDR1 LGHNA, CDR2 YSLEER. Trimming removed 1 base from V and 0 bases from J, with 9 bases in between. The CDR3 loop is CASSQVMSVNTEAFF. The CDR3 region has the DNA TGCGCCAGCAGCCAAGTGATGAGCGTGAACACTGAAGCTTTCTTT.

The V gene is TRBV7-6, the J gene TRBJ2-5; D uncertain. V was cut by 1 base and J by 1 base, with 19 bases left in between. This CDR3 is 18 amino acids long. Germline V CDR1 and CDR2: SGHVS, FNYEAQ. CDR3 region: CASSLEVHLGVFQETQYF. The CDR3 DNA sequence: TGTGCCAGCAGCTTAGAGGTGCATCTAGGAGTATTCCAAGAGACCCAGTACTTC. Together with reference TRBV7-6 and TRBJ2-5, the CDR3 gives the full variable domain: GAGVSQSPRYKVTKRGQDVALRCDPISGHVSLYWYRQALGQGPEFLTYFNYEAQQDKSGLPNDRFSAERPEGSISTLTIQRTEQRDSAMYRCASSLEVHLGVFQETQYFGPGTRLLVL.

The chain couples TRBV28 to TRBJ2-5; 8 bases map to TRBD1. CDR1 MDHEN and CDR2 SYDVKM come from the germline V gene. The CDR3 covers 18 residues. The J segment lost 2 bases and the V segment lost 2 bases, leaving 13 bases of the junction unmatched. The CDR3 coding sequence is TGTGCCAGCAGTTTAGCGGCGGGCAGGGGGCAGGAGCAAGAGACCCAGTACTTC. This encodes CASSLAAGRGQEQETQYF.

This chain joins TRBV18 and TRBJ2-5, with 7 bases identical to TRBD1. Germline V gene data show CDR1 as KGHSH and CDR2 as LQKENI. The V gene end was trimmed by 4 bases and the J gene end by 1 base; junction bases not matched to a gene: 9. CDR3 length equals 16 residues. The chain's CDR3 is CASSRIRDSTQETQYF. The CDR3 DNA is TGTGCCAGCTCACGCATCCGGGACAGTACCCAAGAGACCCAGTACTTC.

The rearrangement links TRBV9 to TRBJ1-2; unclear D gene. V dropped 0 bases and J dropped 7 bases, with 10 bases sitting between them. The CDR3 has 13 residues. Germline V gene sequence: CDR1 SGDLS, CDR2 YYNGEE. This chain's CDR3 is CASSVEVRSGYTF. The CDR3 DNA reads as TGTGCCAGCAGCGTAGAGGTCCGGAGTGGCTACACCTTC.

Details on this clone: A junction boundary mismatches the germline segment, possibly from a read error. The J gene is TRBJ1-2, the V gene TRBV7-2; D not certain. Looked up from germline, CDR1 is SGHTA and CDR2 is FQGNSA. The CDR3 is made up of 15 amino acids. CDR3 nucleotides: TGTGCCGGCAGCCAGAGGCTGGGAGACAACTATGGCTACACCTTC. Protein sequence: CAGSQRLGDNYGYTF.

V is TRBV28 and J is TRBJ2-7, with 10 nucleotides matching TRBD2. The V gene's germline CDR1 is MDHEN and CDR2 SYDVKM. This CDR3 is built from 14 residues. Germline trimming cut 6 bases from V and 4 bases from J; bases unmatched to any gene: 6. In DNA, the CDR3 is TGTGCCAGCAGGCAAGCGGGAGGGGTATACGAGCAGTACTTC. Its translation is CASRQAGGVYEQYF.